The 6 T cell receptor beta chains presented below share a single source sample, sequenced in a study of blood T cells in healthy people across ages. A second roughly 6 to 12 cycle PCR used barcoded and J-beta primers. From the 5' RACE reads, TCRdb called clonotypes with MiXCR, one entry per CDR3 protein. Counted here are 1.5 million or so distinct CDR3 sequences, 40% to 45% occurring once; the ten biggest clones make up about 4.1%. Input material: blood. The receptors derive from a woman under 30 in good health.

The J gene is TRBJ2-5, the V gene TRBV5-5; possible D gene TRBD2, 6 bases. Germline loops: CDR1 SGHKS, CDR2 YYEKEE (reference sequence). This CDR3 has 15 residues. Deletions cut 3 bases from V and 2 bases from J, with 14 bases between. The CDR3 region has the DNA TGTGCCAGCAGCTGGTATGCGGGAACGCAAGAGACCCAGTACTTC. Translation gives CASSWYAGTQETQYF.

This clonotype was seen just once. The V and J genes are TRBV20-1 and TRBJ2-1, with TRBD2 as a possible D gene (7 bases). This CDR3 has 14 residues. Germline V CDR1 and CDR2: DFQATT, SNEGSKA (reference sequence). The V and J ends lost 6 bases and 5 bases respectively, with 17 bases between them. CDR3 sequence reads: CSAHLGGADNEQFF. The CDR3, as DNA: TGCAGTGCGCACCTAGGGGGGGCCGACAATGAGCAGTTCTTC.

This clonotype appeared a few times. The gene calls are TRBV20-1 and TRBJ2-5, with D possibly being TRBD1 (8 bases). The CDR3 is 14 residues long. The V end lost 7 bases, the J end lost 6 bases, and 21 bases lay between the germline ends. CDR1 DFQATT and CDR2 SNEGSKA come from the germline V gene (reference sequence). In DNA form, the CDR3 reads TGCAGTGTCGCCGGACAGGGAGGGGCGAAGACCCAGTACTTC. Translation: CSVAGQGGAKTQYF.

This clonotype was found a few times. The J gene is TRBJ2-1, the V gene TRBV13; 8 bases fit TRBD1. With V trimmed by 5 bases and J by 4 bases, 7 bases remained unmatched. Germline V gives CDR1 PRHDT, CDR2 FYEKMQ (reference sequence). CDR3 length: 15 amino acids. Here the CDR3 DNA reads TGTGCCAGCAGCATTTCAGGGGGCGAGTACAATGAGCAGTTCTTC. Amino acid sequence: CASSISGGEYNEQFF.

The V gene is TRBV7-9, the J gene TRBJ2-4; 7 bases match TRBD1. With 5 bases clipped from V and 15 bases from J, the junction kept 13 bases outside the gene matches. CDR1 and CDR2 (germline): SEHNR, FQNEAQ (reference sequence). The CDR3 is 13 amino acids. As DNA, the CDR3 is TGTGCCAGCAGCCTATATGACAGGGAAGAACGGTACTTC. Protein product: CASSLYDREERYF. The variable domain in full, completed from reference TRBV7-9 and TRBJ2-4, reads DTGVSQNPRHKITKRGQNVTFRCDPISEHNRLYWYRQTLGQGPEFLTYFQNEAQLEKSRLLSDRFSAERPKGSFSTLEIQRTEQGDSAMYLCASSLYDREERYFGAGTRLSVL.

The table lists this clonotype with many counts. The gene calls are TRBV7-2 and TRBJ2-5; 11 bases agree with TRBD2. V lost 6 bases and J lost 5; bases outside the gene matches: 8. The CDR3 loop spans 15 amino acids. Germline lookup yields CDR1 SGHTA and CDR2 FQGNSA. CDR3 coding DNA: TGTGCCAGCAGTTCCCCGACTAGCGGGGAGGAGACCCAGTACTTC. It codes for CASSSPTSGEETQYF. Full variable domain (outside the CDR3, taken from reference TRBV7-2 and TRBJ2-5): GAGVSQSPSNKVTEKGKDVELRCDPISGHTALYWYRQSLGQGLEFLIYFQGNSAPDKSGLPSDRFSAERTGGSVSTLTIQRTQQEDSAVYLCASSSPTSGEETQYFGPGTRLLVL.